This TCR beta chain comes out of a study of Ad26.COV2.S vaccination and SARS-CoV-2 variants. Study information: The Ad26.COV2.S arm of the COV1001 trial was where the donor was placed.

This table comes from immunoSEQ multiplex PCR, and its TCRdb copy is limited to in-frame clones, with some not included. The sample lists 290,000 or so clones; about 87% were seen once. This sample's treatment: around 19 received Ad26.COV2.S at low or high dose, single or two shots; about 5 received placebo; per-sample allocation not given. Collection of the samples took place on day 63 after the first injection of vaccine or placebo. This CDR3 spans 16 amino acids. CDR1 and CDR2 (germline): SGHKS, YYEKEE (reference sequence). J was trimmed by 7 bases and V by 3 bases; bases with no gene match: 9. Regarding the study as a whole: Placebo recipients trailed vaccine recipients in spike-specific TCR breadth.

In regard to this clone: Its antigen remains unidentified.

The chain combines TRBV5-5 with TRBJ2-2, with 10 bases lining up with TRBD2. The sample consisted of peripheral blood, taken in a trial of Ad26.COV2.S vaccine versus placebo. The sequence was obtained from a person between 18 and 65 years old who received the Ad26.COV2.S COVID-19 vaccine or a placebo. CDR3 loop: CASSYQREGRYGELFF. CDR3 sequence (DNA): TGTGCCAGCAGCTACCAGCGGGAGGGCCGGTACGGGGAGCTGTTTTTT.